The 6 T cell receptor beta chains reported below all come from one sample, sequenced in a study of T cells of healthy individuals. Each CDR3 protein gets one entry after TCRdb re-called the 5' RACE reads with MiXCR. This table has 90,000 to 100,000 distinct CDR3 sequences, 15% to 20% appearing once. These receptors were taken from a human donor in good health.

The chain links TRBV7-2 to TRBJ2-5, with D possibly called TRBD1 or TRBD2 (5 bases each). The CDR3 runs to 14 residues. The germline V gene has CDR1 SGHTA and CDR2 FQGNSA. V was clipped by 4 bases and J by 1 base, with 10 bases between them. The CDR3 DNA reads TGTGCCAGCAGCTACCGGGACCCCCAAGAGACCCAGTACTTC. Protein sequence: CASSYRDPQETQYF.

The chain has TRBV7-2 and TRBJ1-3; 7 nucleotides line up with TRBD1. Germline CDR1 is SGHTA and CDR2 is FQGNSA. The CDR3 sequence is 15 residues long. The junction had 4 bases not matched to a gene; V was cut back by 5 bases and J by 0 bases. The CDR3 region is CASSTRTGSGNTIYF. CDR3 DNA sequence: TGTGCCAGCAGCACCCGGACAGGCTCTGGAAACACCATATATTTT.

The sample holds many counts of this clonotype. This chain joins TRBV3-1 and TRBJ2-6, with TRBD1 identical over 7 bases. The CDR3 contains 15 residues. V lost 6 bases, J lost 4 bases, and 6 bases stayed unmatched. Germline V gene sequence: CDR1 LGHDT, CDR2 YNNKEL (reference sequence). The DNA for the CDR3 is TGTGCCAGCAGGACGACAGGGTCCGGGGCCAACGTCCTGACTTTC. Translated, it gives CASRTTGSGANVLTF. Drawing the rest from reference TRBV3-1 and TRBJ2-6, the complete variable domain is DTAVSQTPKYLVTQMGNDKSIKCEQNLGHDTMYWYKQDSKKFLKIMFSYNNKELIINETVPNRFSPKSPDKAHLNLHINSLELGDSAVYFCASRTTGSGANVLTFGAGSRLTVL.

The table lists this clonotype with a few counts. J is TRBJ2-5 and V is TRBV9; 8 nucleotides agree with TRBD1. With 0 bases clipped from V and 7 bases from J, the junction kept 2 bases outside the gene matches. Per the germline V gene, CDR1 is SGDLS and CDR2 is YYNGEE. The CDR3 runs 13 residues. This chain's CDR3 is CASSVAGTGTQYF. Written as DNA, the CDR3 is TGTGCCAGCAGCGTAGCGGGGACAGGGACCCAGTACTTC.

This clonotype has a handful of counts. The CDR3 sequence is CASSATAGGGGFNEQFF. Here the CDR3 DNA reads TGTGCCAGTAGTGCAACCGCCGGGGGCGGGGGTTTCAATGAGCAGTTCTTC. The V call is TRBV19, the J call TRBJ2-1, with D tentatively TRBD2 (7 bases). Germline-derived CDR1 and CDR2 are LNHDA and SQIVND (reference sequence). The CDR3 runs to 17 residues. Trimming pared 5 bases from V and 6 bases from J, leaving 23 bases between.

The genes are TRBV20-1 and TRBJ2-3; perhaps TRBD2 as D (6 bases). Germline V lookup: CDR1 DFQATT, CDR2 SNEGSKA (reference sequence). Deletions cut 0 bases from V and 5 bases from J, with 15 bases between. This CDR3 has 15 amino acids. The CDR3 protein is CSARDRRGFGDTQYF. The CDR3, as DNA: TGCAGTGCTAGAGATCGGAGGGGATTCGGAGATACGCAGTATTTT.